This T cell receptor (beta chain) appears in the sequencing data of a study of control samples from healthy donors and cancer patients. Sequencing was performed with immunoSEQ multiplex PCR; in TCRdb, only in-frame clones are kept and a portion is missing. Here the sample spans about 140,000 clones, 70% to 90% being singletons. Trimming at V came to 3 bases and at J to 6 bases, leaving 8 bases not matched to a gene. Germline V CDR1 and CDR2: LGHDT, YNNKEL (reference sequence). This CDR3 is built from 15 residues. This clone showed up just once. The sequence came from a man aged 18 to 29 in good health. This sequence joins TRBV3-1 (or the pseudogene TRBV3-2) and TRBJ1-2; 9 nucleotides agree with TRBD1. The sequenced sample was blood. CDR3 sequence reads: CASSHGDRENDGYTF. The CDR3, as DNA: TGTGCCAGCAGCCATGGGGACAGGGAGAACGATGGCTACACCTTC.